This note documents a single T cell receptor (beta chain) sequence. The repertoire was sequenced with immunoSEQ multiplex PCR; TCRdb's copy has only in-frame clones and lacks some. The top ten hold approximately 17% of the sample, which has some 87,000 clones, around 87% seen once. The sample originates from a study of blood T cell repertoires in COVID-19. At the level of the study: Samples representing acute and convalescent COVID-19 were sourced from the United States, Italy and Spain. T cells, B-cell-depleted T cells, or PBMCs supplied cDNA or gDNA.

The specimen was peripheral blood. This clonotype was sampled from a human donor in a cohort sampled during active COVID-19.

The CDR3: CASSLYNTQYF. Here the CDR3 DNA reads TGTGCCAGCAGTTTATACAATACGCAGTATTTT. The rearrangement joins TRBV27 to TRBJ2-3; D is unclear. The germline CDR1 and CDR2 sequences are MNHEY and SMNVEV (reference sequence). The V end was cut by 1 base, the J end by 7 bases, with 3 bases between. The CDR3 spans 11 residues.